Below, one TCR beta chain is given with its context. The antigen remains unidentified. The data were obtained in a study of blood T cells in healthy people across ages. General observations from the study: Long-lived and aged donors differed, with more naive CD4+ cells and higher diversity in the long-lived.

Peripheral blood from each donor was collected in a volume of 8 to 10 milliliters. Per sample, no less than 5 micrograms of total RNA were extracted. A second PCR of about 7 to 12 cycles used a sample-barcoded 5' primer and a J-beta primer mix. One entry per CDR3 protein results from TCRdb running MiXCR on the 5' RACE reads. The sample yields around 500,000 distinct CDR3 sequences, roughly a quarter seen once. Per the germline V gene, CDR1 is LGHDT and CDR2 is YNNKEL (reference sequence). This CDR3 contains 15 residues. V dropped 3 bases and J dropped 1 base, with 11 bases sitting between them. These data were also reused for a study on T cells of mothers and their children. Per that study: Unrelated pairs and related pairs have their TCR recombination output shaped similarly by thymic selection.

The sequenced material came from blood. This clonotype was obtained from a boy younger than 10 in good health. J is TRBJ2-3 and V is TRBV3-1; D not resolved. The CDR3 DNA follows: TGTGCCAGCAGCCAGCTTTGGCACGGCACAGATACGCAGTATTTT. This codes for CASSQLWHGTDTQYF.